The 15 T cell receptor beta chains presented below share a single source sample, sequenced in a study of blood T cell repertoires in COVID-19. TCRdb keeps only in-frame clones here, not all; method: immunoSEQ multiplex PCR. This table holds about 40,000 clones, about four fifths found once. The sequenced material came from peripheral blood. Receptors originate from a human donor with acute or convalescent COVID-19. The donor label of this sample is uncertain.

The J gene is TRBJ1-2, the V gene TRBV28, with a weak D call TRBD1 (5 bases). Germline V gene lookup returns CDR1 MDHEN and CDR2 SYDVKM. The CDR3 sequence is 16 residues long. V shed 5 bases and J shed 0 bases, with 16 bases lying between them. The CDR3 DNA follows: TGTGCCAGCAGTCGAGCATCTCAGGGTACTAACTATGGCTACACCTTC. It specifies CASSRASQGTNYGYTF.

V gene TRBV12-5 combines with J gene TRBJ2-1; D is unresolved. The germline V gene encodes CDR1 LGHNT and CDR2 FRNRAP. CDR3 length: 12 amino acids. V was shortened by 7 bases and J by 4 bases, with 8 bases between the two germline ends. In nucleotides, the CDR3 is TGTGCTAGTGCCCCAGATTACAATGAGCAGTTCTTC. It translates to CASAPDYNEQFF.

The gene calls are TRBV10-3 and TRBJ2-2; D possibly corresponds to TRBD2 (6 bases). Germline assignment: CDR1 ENHRY and CDR2 SYGVKD. This CDR3 has 12 amino acids. V lost 8 bases and J 9 bases, leaving 13 bases between the germline ends. The CDR3 spells CAIFSGYRELFF. Written as DNA, the CDR3 is TGTGCCATCTTTAGCGGTTACCGGGAGCTGTTTTTT.

This clone was observed once. J is TRBJ2-7 and V is TRBV4-2; TRBD1 matches 10 bases. V trimming: 5 bases; J trimming: 6 bases; junction bases outside the gene matches: 7. CDR3 size: 14 residues. Germline V gene data show CDR1 as LGHNA and CDR2 as YNFKEQ. CDR3 bases: TGTGCCAGCAGCTCCGGGACAGGGGTCCGCGAGCAGTACTTC. Translated, it gives CASSSGTGVREQYF.

The genes are TRBV4-3 and TRBJ1-4; the match to TRBD1 covers 8 bases. V shed 0 bases and J 5 bases; nucleotides not matched to a gene: 5. CDR1 and CDR2 from the germline V gene are LGHNA and YSLEER. The CDR3 extends over 16 amino acids. The CDR3 DNA is TGCGCCAGCAGCCAAGATTACCGACAGGGGAATGAAAAACTGTTTTTT. It codes for CASSQDYRQGNEKLFF.

V and J are TRBV29-1 and TRBJ1-4; 10 bases fit TRBD1. CDR3 size: 13 residues. Losses at the gene ends were 6 bases for V and 7 bases for J; bases not matched to a gene: 5. Germline V gene lookup returns CDR1 SQVTM and CDR2 ANQGSEA. DNA of the CDR3: TGCAGCGTAGGGGACAGGGGTACTGAAAAACTGTTTTTT. It specifies CSVGDRGTEKLFF.

The chain recombines TRBV28 with TRBJ2-4, with D possibly being TRBD2 (6 bases). The CDR3 contains 12 residues. V lost 6 bases and J lost 8, with 11 bases in between. Germline CDR1 reads MDHEN; CDR2 reads SYDVKM. In DNA form, the CDR3 reads TGTGCCAGCAGAGGCGGGACGGACATTCAGTACTTC. Protein product: CASRGGTDIQYF.

This chain connects TRBV21-1 to TRBJ2-1; TRBD2 is taken as the D call from the table, unchecked against the DNA. TRBV21-1 is flagged as a pseudogene. The CDR3 loop spans 15 amino acids. CDR3 nucleotides: TGTGCCAGCAGCAAAGGAACCCAAACGGTGGATGAGCAGTTCTTC. Encoded protein: CASSKGTQTVDEQFF.

To note about this clone: One end of the junction fails to match germline, which may point to a read error. V is TRBV7-7 and J is TRBJ2-6, with 7 positions matching TRBD1. CDR1 SSHAT and CDR2 FNYEAQ come from the germline V gene (reference sequence). This CDR3 comprises 17 residues. The CDR3 coding sequence is TGTGCTAGCAGCCGATCCTTTCAGGGGGCTGGGGCCAACGTCCTGACTTTC. Translated, it gives CASSRSFQGAGANVLTF.

This chain links TRBV7-2 with TRBJ1-5; D unresolved. Trimming stripped 0 bases from V and 2 bases from J, with 5 bases between. Per the germline V gene, CDR1 is SGHTA and CDR2 is FQGNSA. This CDR3 region has 14 residues. CDR3 sequence reads: CASSLAQGNQPQHF. The CDR3 nucleotides are TGTGCCAGCAGCTTAGCGCAGGGCAATCAGCCCCAGCATTTT.

This clone was counted at least ten times. J is TRBJ2-1 and V is TRBV11-3; a possible D gene is TRBD2 (5 bases). V lost 4 bases and J 6 bases, leaving 13 bases between the germline ends. The CDR3 length is 14 residues. Germline V CDR1 and CDR2: SGHNT, YENEEA. DNA for the CDR3: TGTGCCAGCAGCTCCCCGGCCAGCGGCAATGAGCAGTTCTTC. This gives the protein CASSSPASGNEQFF.

This chain uses TRBV7-3 with TRBJ2-2; possible D gene TRBD1, 6 bases. From germline, CDR1 is SGHTA and CDR2 FQGTGA. The CDR3 spans 17 residues. Trimming removed 4 bases from V and 1 base from J, with 16 bases in between. The CDR3 region has the DNA TGTGCCAGCAGCTCAATTAGCGCCAGGGGGAACACCGGGGAGCTGTTTTTT. Translation: CASSSISARGNTGELFF.

CDR3: CAGAGRAGEAFF. CDR3 sequence (DNA): TGTGCCGGGGCGGGGAGGGCCGGTGAAGCTTTCTTT. The chain carries TRBV7-2 and TRBJ1-1; D might be TRBD1 (5 bases). V dropped 11 bases and J dropped 7 bases, with 17 bases sitting between them. Germline CDR1 SGHTA, CDR2 FQGNSA. The CDR3 sequence is 12 residues long.

The count of this clone is one. The chain uses TRBV28 and TRBJ2-7, with 11 bases fitting TRBD1. The CDR3 has 14 amino acids. Trimming cost V 8 bases and J 4 bases; bases outside gene matches: 7. Germline CDR1 reads MDHEN; CDR2 reads SYDVKM. The DNA for the CDR3 is TGTGCCAGCCAGGACAGGGGGCGCGGGTACGAGCAGTACTTC. This sequence encodes CASQDRGRGYEQYF. Filled out from reference TRBV28 and TRBJ2-7, the complete variable domain reads DVKVTQSSRYLVKRTGEKVFLECVQDMDHENMFWYRQDPGLGLRLIYFSYDVKMKEKGDIPEGYSVSREKKERFSLILESASTNQTSMYLCASQDRGRGYEQYFGPGTRLTVT.

The chain joins TRBV4-2 to TRBJ1-1; possibly TRBD1 for D (5 bases). With 3 bases removed from V and 1 base from J, the gap between germline ends came to 9 bases. CDR3 length: 14 amino acids. Germline loops: CDR1 LGHNA, CDR2 YNFKEQ. The CDR3 here is CASSHYDRNTEAFF. The CDR3 DNA reads as TGTGCCAGCAGCCATTACGACAGGAACACTGAAGCTTTCTTT.